The 7 T cell receptor beta chains reported below all come from one sample, sequenced in a study of cytomegalovirus exposure and HLA in healthy donors listed by TCRdb under 2017. To prepare the library, the immunoSEQ multiplex PCR assay was applied. A mixture of 60 forward primers for TCR Vbeta segments and 13 reverse primers for TCR Jbeta segments was used in the multiplex PCR. TCRdb provides this immuneACCESS table in a form limited to in-frame rearrangements. Some clones are lacking; in checked studies, under half of them reflect an unresolved V gene, and why the rest are absent is not known. This sample gives about 67,000 clones in total; around 89% of them show up just once. The leading ten clones occupy 9% to 13% of the sample. The source material was PBMCs. These receptors were taken from a young woman in good health and CMV-seropositive.

This clone has a single count. The J gene is TRBJ2-3, the V gene TRBV6-4, with 12 bases aligning to TRBD2. CDR1 is MRHNA, CDR2 SNTAGT, per germline. CDR3 length: 15 amino acids. V was pared by 6 bases and J by 5 bases, with 6 bases of the junction left unmatched. DNA of the CDR3: TGTGCCAGCAGCGCTAGCGGGAGGGCTGAAGATACGCAGTATTTT. It encodes CASSASGRAEDTQYF.

This clone was seen a single time. The chain combines TRBV7-8 with TRBJ2-2; 7 bases line up with TRBD1. CDR3 length: 18 amino acids. V shed 6 bases and J 2 bases; nucleotides not matched to a gene: 15. CDR1 and CDR2 from the germline V gene are SGHVS and FQNEAQ. Written as DNA, the CDR3 is TGTGCCAGCAGTCCGATATCCTCGGCAGGGGGTAACACCGGGGAGCTGTTTTTT. Amino acids: CASSPISSAGGNTGELFF.

The rearrangement uses TRBV9 and TRBJ2-6; 9 bases fit TRBD1. After removal of 4 bases from V and 2 bases from J, the junction contained 7 bases not matched to a gene. The CDR3 runs to 17 residues. Germline values: CDR1 SGDLS, CDR2 YYNGEE. This CDR3 reads CASSSRQGETGANVLTF. The DNA of the CDR3 is TGTGCCAGCAGCTCCAGACAGGGGGAGACTGGGGCCAACGTCCTGACTTTC.

The chain couples TRBV5-4 to TRBJ2-5; TRBD1 matches at 8 bases. TRBJ2-7 explains the end of the DNA better; the J call may be wrong. The CDR3 has 15 amino acids. The germline V gene encodes CDR1 SGHNT and CDR2 YYREEE (reference sequence). Here the CDR3 reads CASSLADRERSEQYF. The CDR3 DNA is TGTGCCAGCAGCTTGGCGGACAGGGAAAGGAGCGAGCAGTACTTC.

This clone was seen a single time. The chain uses TRBV7-3 and TRBJ2-2; 14 positions agree with TRBD2. The CDR3 covers 17 residues. With V trimmed by 4 bases and J by 5 bases, 6 bases remained unmatched. CDR1 and CDR2 (germline): SGHTA, FQGTGA. CDR3 DNA: TGTGCCAGCAGCTCCGAGGGACTAGCGGGAGAAACCGGGGAGCTGTTTTTT. It encodes CASSSEGLAGETGELFF.

This sequence joins TRBV5-4 and TRBJ2-7; D call uncertain. Trimming pared 3 bases from V and 4 bases from J, leaving 11 bases between. The V gene's germline CDR1 is SGHNT and CDR2 YYREEE (reference sequence). CDR3 length: 13 amino acids. In DNA, the CDR3 is TGTGCCAGCAGCTCCCCCAACTCGTACGAGCAGTACTTC. Its protein product is CASSSPNSYEQYF. The full variable domain, in which reference TRBV5-4 and TRBJ2-7 provide the parts outside the CDR3, is ETGVTQSPTHLIKTRGQQVTLRCSSQSGHNTVSWYQQALGQGPQFIFQYYREEENGRGNFPPRFSGLQFPNYSSELNVNALELDDSALYLCASSSPNSYEQYFGPGTRLTVT.

Turning to this clone: A junction boundary mismatches the germline segment, possibly from a read error. The rearrangement joins TRBV4-1 to TRBJ2-1, with TRBD2 matching over 11 bases. CDR3 length equals 14 residues. Germline CDR1 MGHRA, CDR2 YSYEKL. The CDR3: CASSQPASGRSRIF. The CDR3 DNA follows: TGCGCCAGCAGCCAACCAGCTAGCGGGAGGTCCAGGATCTTC.